The clone carrying this TCR beta chain was observed many times. V lost 0 bases to trimming and J lost 4 bases, with 12 bases between them. CDR1 is LGHNA and CDR2 is YSLEER in the germline V gene. The CDR3 has 16 amino acids. The data stem from a study of response to subunit inactivated influenza vaccine. From the RT-PCR reads, TCRdb called clonotypes with MiXCR, one entry per CDR3 protein. The repertoire has 150,000 to 200,000 distinct CDR3 sequences, 10% to 15% of them found once; the top ten carry less than 30%. The sample was also reused in another study, on T cells expressing NK-cell markers. From that report: The TCR beta cDNA came from 5'RACE template switching with UMIs. The TCR beta repertoires were obtained from sorted CD3+CD56+NKG2C+, CD3+CD56+NKG2C- and CD3+CD56-NKG2C+ T cells. Within the sequenced cohort of eight donors, seven exhibited HCMV seropositivity and one was seronegative. In more than 5 donors, dominant CD3+CD56+NKG2C+ clones formed roughly 1.0-8% of CD8+ cells. Unclear, still, was the HCMV specificity of the expanded NKG2C+ T cell clones.

Source: CD8+ T cells sorted from PBMCs, taken 12 days after vaccination. This clonotype was sampled from a man between 50 and 59 years old who received an inactivated influenza vaccine. The chain recombines TRBV4-3 with TRBJ2-2; D ambiguous. CDR3 DNA sequence: TGCGCCAGCAGCCAAGATTCTGGGGATTTCACCGGGGAGCTGTTTTTT. This sequence encodes CASSQDSGDFTGELFF.